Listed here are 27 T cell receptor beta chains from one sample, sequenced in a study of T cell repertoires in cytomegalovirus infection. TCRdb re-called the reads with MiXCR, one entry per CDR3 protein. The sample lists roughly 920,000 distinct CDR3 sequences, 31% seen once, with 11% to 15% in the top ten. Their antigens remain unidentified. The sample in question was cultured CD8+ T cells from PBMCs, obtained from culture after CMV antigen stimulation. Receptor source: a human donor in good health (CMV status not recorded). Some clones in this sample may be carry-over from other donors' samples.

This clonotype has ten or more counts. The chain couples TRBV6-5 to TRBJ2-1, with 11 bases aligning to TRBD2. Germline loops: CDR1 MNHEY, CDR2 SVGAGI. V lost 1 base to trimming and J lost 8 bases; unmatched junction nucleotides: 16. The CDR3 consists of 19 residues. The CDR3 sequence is CASSYFPILTSGGQDEQFF. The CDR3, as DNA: TGTGCCAGCAGTTACTTCCCTATACTAACTAGCGGGGGCCAAGATGAGCAGTTCTTC.

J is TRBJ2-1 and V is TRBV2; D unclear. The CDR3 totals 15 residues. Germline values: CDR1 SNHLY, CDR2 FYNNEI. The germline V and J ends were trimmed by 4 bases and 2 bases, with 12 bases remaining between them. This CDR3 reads CASSGGRQTYNEQFF. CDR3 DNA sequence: TGTGCCAGCAGTGGAGGCAGACAAACCTACAATGAGCAGTTCTTC.

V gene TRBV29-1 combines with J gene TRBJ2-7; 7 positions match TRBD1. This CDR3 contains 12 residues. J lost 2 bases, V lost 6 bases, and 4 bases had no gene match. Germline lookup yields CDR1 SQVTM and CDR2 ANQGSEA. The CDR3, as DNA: TGCAGCGTGGGGGACAGTCCCTACGAGCAGTACTTC. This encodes CSVGDSPYEQYF.

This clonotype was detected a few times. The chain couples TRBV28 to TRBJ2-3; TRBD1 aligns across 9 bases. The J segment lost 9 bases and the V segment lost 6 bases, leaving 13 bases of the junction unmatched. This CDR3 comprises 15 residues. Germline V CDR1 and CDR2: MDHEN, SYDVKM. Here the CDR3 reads CASRGQGSGLRTQYF. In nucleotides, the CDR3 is TGTGCCAGCAGGGGACAGGGTAGCGGGTTGCGAACGCAGTATTTT.

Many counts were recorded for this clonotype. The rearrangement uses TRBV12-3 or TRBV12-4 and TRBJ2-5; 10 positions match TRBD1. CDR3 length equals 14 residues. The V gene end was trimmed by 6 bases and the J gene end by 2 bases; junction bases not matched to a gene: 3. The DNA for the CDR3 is TGTGCCAGCAGGGACAGGGGGATACAAGAGACCCAGTACTTC. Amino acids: CASRDRGIQETQYF.

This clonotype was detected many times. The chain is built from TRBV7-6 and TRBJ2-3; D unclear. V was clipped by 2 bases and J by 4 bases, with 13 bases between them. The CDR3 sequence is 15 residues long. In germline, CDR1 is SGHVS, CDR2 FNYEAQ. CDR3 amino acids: CASSLNFLGPDTQYF. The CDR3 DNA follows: TGTGCCAGCAGCTTAAATTTTCTCGGGCCAGATACGCAGTATTTT.

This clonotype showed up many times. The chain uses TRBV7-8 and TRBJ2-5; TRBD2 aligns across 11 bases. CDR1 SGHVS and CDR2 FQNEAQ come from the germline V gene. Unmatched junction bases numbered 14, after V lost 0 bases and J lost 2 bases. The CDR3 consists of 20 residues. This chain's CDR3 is CASSLAGGASGGPQQETQYF. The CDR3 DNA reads TGTGCCAGCAGCTTAGCGGGAGGAGCTAGCGGGGGGCCCCAACAAGAGACCCAGTACTTC.

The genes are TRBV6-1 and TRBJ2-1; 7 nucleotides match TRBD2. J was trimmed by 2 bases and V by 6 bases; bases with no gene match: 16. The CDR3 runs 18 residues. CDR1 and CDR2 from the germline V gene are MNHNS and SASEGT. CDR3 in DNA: TGTGCCAGCAGCGGTGCTCCGGTGAGCGGGGATACCTACAATGAGCAGTTCTTC. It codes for CASSGAPVSGDTYNEQFF.

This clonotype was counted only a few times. The CDR3, as DNA: TGTGCCAGCAGCTGGTCCTTCAATCAGCCCCAGCATTTT. It codes for CASSWSFNQPQHF. The rearrangement joins TRBV6-5 to TRBJ1-5; the D is unclear. There are 13 residues in the CDR3. CDR1 and CDR2 (germline): MNHEY, SVGAGI. V shed 6 bases and J shed 3 bases, with 9 bases lying between them.

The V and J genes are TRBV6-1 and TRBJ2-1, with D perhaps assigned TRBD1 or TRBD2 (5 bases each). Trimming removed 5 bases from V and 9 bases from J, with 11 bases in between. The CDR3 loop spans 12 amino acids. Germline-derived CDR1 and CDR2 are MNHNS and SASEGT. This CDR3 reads CASSSGTGEQFF. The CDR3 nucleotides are TGTGCCAGCAGTTCAGGGACCGGTGAGCAGTTCTTC.

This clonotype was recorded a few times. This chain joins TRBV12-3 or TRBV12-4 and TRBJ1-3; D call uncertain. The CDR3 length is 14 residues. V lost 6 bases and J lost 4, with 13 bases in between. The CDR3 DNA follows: TGTGCCAGCAGATCACAAAGAAAAGGAAACACCATATATTTT. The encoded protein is CASRSQRKGNTIYF.

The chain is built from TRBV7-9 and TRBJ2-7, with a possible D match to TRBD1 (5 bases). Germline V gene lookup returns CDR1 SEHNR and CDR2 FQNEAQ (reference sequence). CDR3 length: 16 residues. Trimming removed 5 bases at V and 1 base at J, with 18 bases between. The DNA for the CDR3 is TGTGCCAGCAGCCCTCCCCATGCGACAGAGTCCTACGAGCAGTACGTC. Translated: CASSPPHATESYEQYV.

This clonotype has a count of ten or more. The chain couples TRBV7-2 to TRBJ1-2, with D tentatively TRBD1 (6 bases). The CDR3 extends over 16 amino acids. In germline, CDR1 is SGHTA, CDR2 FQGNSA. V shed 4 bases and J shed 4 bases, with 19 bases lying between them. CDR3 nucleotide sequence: TGTGCCAGCAGCTCCCTAGCAGGGGTAGAGGGCTATGGCTACACCTTC. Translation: CASSSLAGVEGYGYTF.

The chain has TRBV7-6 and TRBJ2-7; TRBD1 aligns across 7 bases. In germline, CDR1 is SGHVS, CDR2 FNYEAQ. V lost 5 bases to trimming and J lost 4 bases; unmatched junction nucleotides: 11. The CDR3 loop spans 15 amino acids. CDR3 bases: TGTGCCAGCAGCCCTTCACAGGGGAACAATTACGAGCAGTACTTC. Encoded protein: CASSPSQGNNYEQYF.

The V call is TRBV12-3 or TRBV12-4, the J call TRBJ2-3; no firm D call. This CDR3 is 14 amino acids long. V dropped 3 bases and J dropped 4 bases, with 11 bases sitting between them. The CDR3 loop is CASSFGFVADTQYF. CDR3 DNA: TGTGCCAGCAGTTTTGGTTTCGTGGCAGATACGCAGTATTTT.

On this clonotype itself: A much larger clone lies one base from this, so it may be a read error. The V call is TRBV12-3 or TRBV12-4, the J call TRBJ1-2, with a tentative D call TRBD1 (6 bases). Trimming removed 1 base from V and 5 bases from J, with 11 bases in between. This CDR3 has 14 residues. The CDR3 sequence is CASSLVQGSYGYTF. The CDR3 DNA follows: TGTGCCAGCAGTTTAGTGCAGGGGAGTTATGGCTACACCTTC.

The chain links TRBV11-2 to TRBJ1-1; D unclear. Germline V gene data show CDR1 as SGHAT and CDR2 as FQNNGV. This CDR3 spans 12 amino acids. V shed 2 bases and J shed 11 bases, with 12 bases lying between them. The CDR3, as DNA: TGTGCCAGCAGCTTAACGCTGTTAGCGGCTTTCTTT. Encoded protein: CASSLTLLAAFF.

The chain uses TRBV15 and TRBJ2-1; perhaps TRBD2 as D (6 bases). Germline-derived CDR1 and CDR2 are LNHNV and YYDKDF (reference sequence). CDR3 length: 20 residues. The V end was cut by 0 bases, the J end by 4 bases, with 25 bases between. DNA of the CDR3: TGTGCCACCAGCAGAGATCTTCGGGGGTCCGGGCGGGGTTCGTACAATGAGCAGTTCTTC. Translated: CATSRDLRGSGRGSYNEQFF.

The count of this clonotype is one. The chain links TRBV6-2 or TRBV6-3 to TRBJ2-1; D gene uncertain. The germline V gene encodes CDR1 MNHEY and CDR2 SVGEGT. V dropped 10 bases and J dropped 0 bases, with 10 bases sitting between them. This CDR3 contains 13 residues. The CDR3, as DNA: TGTGCCACCCTGGGCCCCTCCTACAATGAGCAGTTCTTC. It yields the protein CATLGPSYNEQFF.

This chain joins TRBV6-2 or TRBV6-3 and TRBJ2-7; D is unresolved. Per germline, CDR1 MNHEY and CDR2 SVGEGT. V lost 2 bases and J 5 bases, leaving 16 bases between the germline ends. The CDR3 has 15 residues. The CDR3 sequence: CASSYPPGDTDEQYF. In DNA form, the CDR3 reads TGTGCCAGCAGTTACCCGCCTGGGGATACAGACGAGCAGTACTTC.

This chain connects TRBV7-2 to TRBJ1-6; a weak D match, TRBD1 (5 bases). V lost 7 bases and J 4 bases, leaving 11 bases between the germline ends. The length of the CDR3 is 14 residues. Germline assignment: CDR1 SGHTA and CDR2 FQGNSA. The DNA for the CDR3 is TGTGCCAGCACCCCCGGGGGTTATAATTCACCCCTCCACTTT. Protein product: CASTPGGYNSPLHF.

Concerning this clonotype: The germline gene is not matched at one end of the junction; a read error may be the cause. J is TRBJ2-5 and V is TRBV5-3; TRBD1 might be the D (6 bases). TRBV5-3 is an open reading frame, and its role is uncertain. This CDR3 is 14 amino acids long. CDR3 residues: CASSLWTEQETQYF. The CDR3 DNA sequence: TGTGCCAGCAGCTTGTGGACAGAACAAGAGACCCAGTACTTC.

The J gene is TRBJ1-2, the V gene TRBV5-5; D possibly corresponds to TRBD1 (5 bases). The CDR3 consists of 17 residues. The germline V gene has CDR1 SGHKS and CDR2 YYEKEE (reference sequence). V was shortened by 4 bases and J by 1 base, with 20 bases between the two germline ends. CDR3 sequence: CASSPDTSRVLNYGYTF. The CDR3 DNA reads TGTGCCAGCAGCCCAGATACGAGCAGGGTTCTTAACTATGGCTACACCTTC.

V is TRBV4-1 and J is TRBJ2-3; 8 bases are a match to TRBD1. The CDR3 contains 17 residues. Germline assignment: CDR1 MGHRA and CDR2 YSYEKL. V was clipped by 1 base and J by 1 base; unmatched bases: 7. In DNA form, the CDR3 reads TGCGCCAGCAGCCAAGCCTTCAGGGGGCTAGGCACAGATACGCAGTATTTT. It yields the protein CASSQAFRGLGTDTQYF.

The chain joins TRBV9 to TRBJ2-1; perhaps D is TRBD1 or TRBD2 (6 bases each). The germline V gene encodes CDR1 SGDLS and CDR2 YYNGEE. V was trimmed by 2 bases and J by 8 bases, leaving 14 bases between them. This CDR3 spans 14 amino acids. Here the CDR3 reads CASSVLGGWDEQFF. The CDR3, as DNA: TGTGCCAGCAGCGTTCTGGGGGGCTGGGATGAGCAGTTCTTC. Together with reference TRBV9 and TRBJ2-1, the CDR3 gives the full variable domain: DSGVTQTPKHLITATGQRVTLRCSPRSGDLSVYWYQQSLDQGLQFLIQYYNGEERAKGNILERFSAQQFPDLHSELNLSSLELGDSALYFCASSVLGGWDEQFFGPGTRLTVL.

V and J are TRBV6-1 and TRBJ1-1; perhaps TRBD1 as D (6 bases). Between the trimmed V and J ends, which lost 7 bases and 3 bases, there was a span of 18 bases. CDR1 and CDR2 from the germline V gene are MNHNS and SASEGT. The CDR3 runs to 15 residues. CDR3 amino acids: CASTETGIGDTEAFF. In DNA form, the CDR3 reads TGTGCCAGCACCGAAACAGGGATTGGGGACACTGAAGCTTTCTTT.

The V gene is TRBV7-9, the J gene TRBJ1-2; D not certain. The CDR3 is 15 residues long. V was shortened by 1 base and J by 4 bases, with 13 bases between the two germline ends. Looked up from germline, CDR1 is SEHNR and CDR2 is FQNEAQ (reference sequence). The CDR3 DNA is TGTGCCAGCAGCTTAGGGGCCGATTGGAGCTATGGCTACACCTTC. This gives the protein CASSLGADWSYGYTF.